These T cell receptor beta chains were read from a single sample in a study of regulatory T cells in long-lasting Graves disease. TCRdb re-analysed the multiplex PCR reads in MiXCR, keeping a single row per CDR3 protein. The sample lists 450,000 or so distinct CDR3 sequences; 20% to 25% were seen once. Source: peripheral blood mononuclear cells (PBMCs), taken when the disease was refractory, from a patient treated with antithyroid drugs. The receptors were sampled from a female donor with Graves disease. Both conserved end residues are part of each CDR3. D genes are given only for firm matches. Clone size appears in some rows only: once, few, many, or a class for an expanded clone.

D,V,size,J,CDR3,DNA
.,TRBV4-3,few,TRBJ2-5,CASSQDPQAQETQYF,TGCGCCAGCAGCCAAGATCCGCAGGCCCAAGAGACCCAGTACTTC
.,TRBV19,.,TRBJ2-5,CASSNRVFQETQYF,TGCGCCAGTAGTAACAGGGTATTCCAAGAGACCCAGTACTTC
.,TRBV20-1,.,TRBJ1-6,CSAVWTDPYNSPLHF,TGCAGTGCGGTATGGACAGATCCATATAATTCACCCCTCCACTTT
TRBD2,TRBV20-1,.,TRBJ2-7,CSARDGTSFNYEQYF,TGCAGTGCTAGAGATGGGACTAGCTTCAACTACGAGCAGTACTTC
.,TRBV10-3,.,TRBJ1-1,CAISWEAEAFF,TGTGCCATCAGTTGGGAAGCGGAAGCTTTCTTT
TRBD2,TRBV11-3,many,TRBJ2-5,CASSDGLAGGQETQYF,TGTGCCAGCAGTGATGGACTAGCGGGGGGCCAAGAGACCCAGTACTTC
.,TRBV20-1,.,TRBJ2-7,CSARDRDPKTSYEQYF,TGCAGTGCTAGAGATCGGGACCCCAAGACGTCCTACGAGCAGTACTTC
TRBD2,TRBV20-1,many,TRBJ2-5,CSAGTSADETQYF,TGCAGTGCTGGGACTAGCGCAGACGAGACCCAGTACTTC
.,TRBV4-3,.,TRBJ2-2,CASSQDRGADTGELFF,TGCGCCAGCAGCCAAGATCGGGGGGCGGACACCGGGGAGCTGTTTTTT
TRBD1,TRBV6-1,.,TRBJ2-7,CASSIGTGNYEQYF,TGTGCCAGCAGTATCGGGACAGGGAACTACGAGCAGTACTTC
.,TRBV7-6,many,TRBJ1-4,CASSLGIATNEKLFF,TGTGCCAGCAGCTTAGGCATCGCAACTAATGAAAAACTGTTTTTT
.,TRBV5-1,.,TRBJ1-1,CASSSGGDIPLNTEAFF,TGCGCCAGCAGCTCGGGGGGGGACATCCCCTTGAACACTGAAGCTTTCTTT